The 10 T cell receptor beta chains given below trace back to one sample, sequenced in a study of vaccination and CD4 T cells after COVID-19. Treatment given: approximately 11-day PBMC culture with coronavirus spike peptide pools or control peptides (ViraFEST assay). Cultured CD4+ T-cell DNA underwent Oncomine TCR Beta short-read sequencing. TCRdb re-called the PCR reads through MiXCR, storing one row per CDR3 protein. The sample shows over 10,000 distinct CDR3 sequences, 52% of them seen only once. The antigens of these receptors remain unknown. Sequenced: CD4+ T cells from blood, cultured in vitro. The origin of the receptors is a human donor who had recovered from COVID-19.

The chain is built from TRBV11-2 and TRBJ2-5; 14 bases are a match to TRBD2. CDR1 SGHAT and CDR2 FQNNGV come from the germline V gene. After removal of 5 bases from V and 5 bases from J, the junction contained 4 bases not matched to a gene. There are 15 residues in the CDR3. Here the CDR3 DNA reads TGTGCCAGCAGCCCCAGGACTAGCGGGAGGGAGACCCAGTACTTC. The encoded protein is CASSPRTSGRETQYF.

Here the CDR3 reads CASSRGGADTQYF. DNA for the CDR3: TGTGCCAGCAGTAGAGGAGGGGCAGATACGCAGTATTTT. The rearrangement uses TRBV6-4 and TRBJ2-3; maybe TRBD2 (6 bases). This CDR3 is 13 amino acids long. V gave up 5 bases and J gave up 4 bases, with 10 bases separating them. The germline gives CDR1 MRHNA, CDR2 SNTAGT.

This CDR3 reads CASSDPPGDNTEAFF. In DNA, the CDR3 is TGTGCCAGCAGTGACCCCCCCGGAGATAACACTGAAGCTTTCTTT. The chain carries TRBV27 and TRBJ1-1; D unclear. In germline, CDR1 is MNHEY, CDR2 SMNVEV (reference sequence). This CDR3 spans 15 amino acids. V was pared by 5 bases and J by 2 bases, with 15 bases between.

V and J are TRBV7-2 and TRBJ2-5, with D possibly matching TRBD2 (5 bases). The CDR3 has 13 residues. Germline CDR1 SGHTA, CDR2 FQGNSA. V was shortened by 0 bases and J by 7 bases, with 9 bases between the two germline ends. The CDR3 sequence is CASSLARRGTQYF. Here the CDR3 DNA reads TGTGCCAGCAGCTTAGCGAGACGGGGGACCCAGTACTTC.

This clonotype has only a few counts. The chain joins TRBV20-1 to TRBJ2-3; 8 bases align to TRBD2. V shed 3 bases, J shed 1 base, and the junction held 9 bases outside the gene matches. CDR3 size: 16 residues. In germline, CDR1 is DFQATT, CDR2 SNEGSKA (reference sequence). CDR3 nucleotides: TGCAGTGCTAGTCCCCTCCGGCGGGAGGGCACAGATACGCAGTATTTT. Protein product: CSASPLRREGTDTQYF.

The rearrangement uses TRBV15 and TRBJ2-3; D perhaps matches TRBD2 (6 bases). This CDR3 spans 14 amino acids. V dropped 2 bases and J dropped 6 bases, with 12 bases sitting between them. CDR1 and CDR2 (germline): LNHNV, YYDKDF (reference sequence). The CDR3 DNA reads TGTGCCACCAGCAGAAGGGAGGTCTCGGATACGCAGTATTTT. Encoded protein: CATSRREVSDTQYF. Filled out from reference TRBV15 and TRBJ2-3, the complete variable domain reads DAMVIQNPRYQVTQFGKPVTLSCSQTLNHNVMYWYQQKSSQAPKLLFHYYDKDFNNEADTPDNFQSRRPNTSFCFLDIRSPGLGDTAMYLCATSRREVSDTQYFGPGTRLTVL.

The chain uses TRBV6-1 and TRBJ1-2; D unclear. CDR3 length: 14 residues. V dropped 1 base and J dropped 7 bases, with 13 bases sitting between them. Germline values: CDR1 MNHNS, CDR2 SASEGT. CDR3 in DNA: TGTGCCAGCAGTGAAGTCGGTGCATCCGTTGGCTACACCTTC. It encodes CASSEVGASVGYTF.

This clonotype appeared a few times. This chain uses TRBV7-8 with TRBJ1-6; D is perhaps TRBD1 (6 bases). The CDR3 loop spans 16 amino acids. Trimming pared 5 bases from V and 7 bases from J, leaving 18 bases between. Looked up from germline, CDR1 is SGHVS and CDR2 is FQNEAQ. CDR3 nucleotides: TGTGCCAGCAGCACTACAGGGCTAACCGGGAATTCACCCCTCCACTTT. Protein sequence: CASSTTGLTGNSPLHF.

The chain carries TRBV5-6 and TRBJ2-5; D not resolved. There are 13 residues in the CDR3. Between the trimmed V and J ends, which lost 4 bases and 1 base, there was a span of 8 bases. In germline, CDR1 is SGHDT, CDR2 YYEEEE. CDR3 amino acids: CASSGPPQETQYF. The DNA of the CDR3 is TGTGCCAGCAGCGGACCCCCCCAAGAGACCCAGTACTTC.

The V and J genes are TRBV28 and TRBJ1-5; TRBD1 might be the D (5 bases). Germline loops: CDR1 MDHEN, CDR2 SYDVKM. V was clipped by 5 bases and J by 6 bases, with 8 bases between them. The CDR3 totals 12 residues. The CDR3 protein is CASSITGQPQHF. In DNA form, the CDR3 reads TGTGCCAGCAGTATAACAGGTCAGCCCCAGCATTTT.